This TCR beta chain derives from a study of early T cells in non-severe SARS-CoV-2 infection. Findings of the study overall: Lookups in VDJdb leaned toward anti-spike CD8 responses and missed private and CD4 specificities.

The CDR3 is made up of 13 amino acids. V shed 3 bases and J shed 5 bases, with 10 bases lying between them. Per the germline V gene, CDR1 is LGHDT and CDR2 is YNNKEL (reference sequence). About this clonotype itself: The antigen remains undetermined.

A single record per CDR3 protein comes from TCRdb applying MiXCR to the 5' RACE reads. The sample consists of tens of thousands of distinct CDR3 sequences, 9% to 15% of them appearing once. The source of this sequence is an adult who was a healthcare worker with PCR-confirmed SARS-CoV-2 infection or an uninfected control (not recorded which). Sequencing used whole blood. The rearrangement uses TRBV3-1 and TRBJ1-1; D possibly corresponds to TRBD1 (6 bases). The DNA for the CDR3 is TGTGCCAGCAGCCAGGGGGCGAAGACTGAAGCTTTCTTT. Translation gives CASSQGAKTEAFF.